This paragraph covers one TCR beta chain sequence. Its matching antigen is unknown. The junction shows a germline mismatch at one end, possibly a read error. The CDR3 covers 13 residues. Looked up from germline, CDR1 is SNHLY and CDR2 is FYNNEI. This sample is drawn from a study of cytomegalovirus exposure and HLA in healthy donors. Study findings and constraints: Specific recognition of CMV antigens was confirmed in vitro for three chains (all CMV-associated).

Assay: immunoSEQ multiplex PCR; the TCRdb copy retains only in-frame clones and omits some. Of under 150,000 clones in the sample, around nine tenths were seen once. This chain uses TRBV2 with TRBJ2-1; a possible D gene is TRBD2 (7 bases). The sequencing input was PBMCs. This receptor was obtained from a man between 18 and 29 years old in good health and CMV-seropositive. In nucleotides, the CDR3 is TGTGCCAGCAGATCGGGGAGGGACAAGGAGCAGTTCTTC. Protein sequence: CASRSGRDKEQFF.